This is a list of T cell receptor beta chains from one sample in a study of T cell responses to AZD1222 COVID-19 vaccine. Produced via immunoSEQ multiplex PCR; TCRdb's table is partial and in-frame only. The sample includes about 59,000 clones, roughly nine tenths of them seen just once. The sequencing used peripheral blood, collected 28 days after the second AZD1222 dose. These receptors came from an adult who received the AZD1222 COVID-19 vaccine. The CDR3 runs from the conserved cysteine through the conserved F or W. A D gene is named only where the DNA matches it firmly. Size is stated for part of the rows, as once, few or many counts, or as a class when the clone is expanded.

size: -; V: TRBV2; D: -; J: TRBJ2-3; length: 15; DNA: TGTGCCAGCATGTTTTCGGGGGTAAGCACAGATACGCAGTATTTT; CDR3: CASMFSGVSTDTQYF
size: -; V: TRBV5-4; D: -; J: TRBJ2-7; length: 15; DNA: TGTGCCAGCAGCCCAGACAGCACCTTCTCCTACGAGCAGTACTTC; CDR3: CASSPDSTFSYEQYF
size: few; V: TRBV9; D: -; J: TRBJ2-2; length: 16; DNA: TGTGCCAGCAGCGGATCTAGGTATTCGAACACCGGGGAGCTGTTTTTT; CDR3: CASSGSRYSNTGELFF
size: -; V: TRBV7-9; D: -; J: TRBJ2-5; length: 16; DNA: TGTGCCAGCAGCTTAAGCCCCATCCCGGAAGGAGAGACCCAGTACTTC; CDR3: CASSLSPIPEGETQYF
size: -; V: TRBV7-2; D: -; J: TRBJ2-7; length: 14; DNA: TGTGCCAGCAGCTCAATGTATGGGGCCTACGAGCAGTACTTC; CDR3: CASSSMYGAYEQYF
size: -; V: TRBV30; D: TRBD1; J: TRBJ2-7; length: 12; DNA: TGTGCCTGGGGCAGGGGGTCCTACGAGCAGTACTTC; CDR3: CAWGRGSYEQYF
size: few; V: TRBV6-6; D: TRBD1; J: TRBJ2-7; length: 14; DNA: TGTGCCAGCAGTTCGGGACAGGGATACTACGAGCAGTACTTC; CDR3: CASSSGQGYYEQYF
size: -; V: TRBV30; D: -; J: TRBJ2-3; length: 15; DNA: TGTGCCTGGAGTGACAACAGGGACCGCACAGATACGCAGTATTTT; CDR3: CAWSDNRDRTDTQYF
size: -; V: TRBV19; D: -; J: TRBJ1-2; length: 15; DNA: TGTGCCAGTAGTATCAGTGGACAGCCCAACTATGGCTACACCTTC; CDR3: CASSISGQPNYGYTF
size: few; V: TRBV6-5; D: -; J: TRBJ1-1; length: 15; DNA: TGTGCCAGCAGTCCGCCCGGGGGTAGTGTCCCTGAAGCTTTCTTT; CDR3: CASSPPGGSVPEAFF
size: -; V: TRBV24-1; D: -; J: TRBJ2-5; length: 15; DNA: TGTGCCACCAGTGATGGACAAACCGGCCAGGAGACCCAGTACTTC; CDR3: CATSDGQTGQETQYF
size: -; V: TRBV5-1; D: -; J: TRBJ1-4; length: 16; DNA: TGCGCCAGCAGCTTGGAATTACAGGGTACTAATGAAAAACTGTTTTTT; CDR3: CASSLELQGTNEKLFF
size: -; V: TRBV11-2; D: -; J: TRBJ2-5; length: 17; DNA: TGTGCCAGCAGCTTAGGCGGGACCCCCTCTGGGCAAGAGACCCAGTACTTC; CDR3: CASSLGGTPSGQETQYF
size: -; V: TRBV4-1; D: -; J: TRBJ1-1; length: 15; DNA: TGCGCCAGCAGCCAAGAAGGGGGGGAGTACACTGAAGCTTTCTTT; CDR3: CASSQEGGEYTEAFF
size: once; V: TRBV5-1; D: -; J: TRBJ2-4; length: 13; DNA: TGCGCCAGCAGCTCCCAGGGCGTGAACATTCAGTACTTC; CDR3: CASSSQGVNIQYF
size: -; V: TRBV6-6; D: -; J: TRBJ2-7; length: 11; DNA: TGTGCCAGCAGAGAACGTTACGAGCAGTACTTC; CDR3: CASRERYEQYF
size: once; V: TRBV24-1; D: TRBD1; J: TRBJ1-5; length: 15; DNA: TGTGCCACCCGGGGCGGGGACAGGGAATGTCAGCCCCAGCATTTT; CDR3: CATRGGDRECQPQHF
size: -; V: TRBV6-1; D: -; J: TRBJ1-5; length: 15; DNA: TGTGCCAGCAGTGAGTCGGTTATGGAAAATCAGCCCCAGCATTTT; CDR3: CASSESVMENQPQHF
size: -; V: TRBV3-1/TRBV3-2; D: -; J: TRBJ1-2; length: 12; DNA: TGTGCCAGCGGGATGAACAGGGTAGGCTACACCTTC; CDR3: CASGMNRVGYTF
size: -; V: TRBV6-2/TRBV6-3; D: TRBD2; J: TRBJ2-7; length: 14; DNA: TGTGCCAGCAGCCGTAGCGGGTTCTCCTACGAGCAGTACTTC; CDR3: CASSRSGFSYEQYF
size: -; V: TRBV2; D: TRBD2; J: TRBJ2-7; length: 16; DNA: TGTGCCAGCAGTGCTAGCGGGAGGGCCGTGTCCCACGAGCAGTACTTC; CDR3: CASSASGRAVSHEQYF
size: -; V: TRBV7-8; D: -; J: TRBJ1-6; length: 15; DNA: TGTGCCAGCAGTCGACGACAGTCTTTGGATTCACCCCTCCACTTT; CDR3: CASSRRQSLDSPLHF
size: -; V: TRBV6-5; D: -; J: TRBJ1-2; length: 14; DNA: TGTGCCAGCAGCCGTGACGGGAGTCCCTATGGCTACACCTTC; CDR3: CASSRDGSPYGYTF
size: few; V: TRBV29-1; D: -; J: TRBJ2-1; length: 12; DNA: TGCAGCGTTGCCACTGGGGCACAGGAGCAGTTCTTC; CDR3: CSVATGAQEQFF
size: -; V: TRBV10-1; D: -; J: TRBJ2-3; length: 16; DNA: TGCGCCAGCAGTGAGTCGGGAGTGGGTAGCACAGATACGCAGTATTTT; CDR3: CASSESGVGSTDTQYF
size: -; V: TRBV6-6; D: -; J: TRBJ1-3; length: 13; DNA: TGTGCCAGCATCGTGTCGAACGGAAACACCATATATTTT; CDR3: CASIVSNGNTIYF